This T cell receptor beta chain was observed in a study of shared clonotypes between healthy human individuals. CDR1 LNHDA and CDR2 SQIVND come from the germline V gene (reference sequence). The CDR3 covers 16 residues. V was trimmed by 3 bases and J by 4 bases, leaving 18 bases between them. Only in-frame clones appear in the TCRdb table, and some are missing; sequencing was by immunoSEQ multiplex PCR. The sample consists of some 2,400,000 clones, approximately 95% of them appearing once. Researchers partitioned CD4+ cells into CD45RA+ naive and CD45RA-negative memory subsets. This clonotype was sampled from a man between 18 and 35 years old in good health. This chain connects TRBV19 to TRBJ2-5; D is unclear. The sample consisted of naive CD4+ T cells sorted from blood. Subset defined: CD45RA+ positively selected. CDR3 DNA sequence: TGTGCCAGTAGTATTGGTGCTAGAGGCAATGGAGAGACCCAGTACTTC. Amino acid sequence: CASSIGARGNGETQYF.